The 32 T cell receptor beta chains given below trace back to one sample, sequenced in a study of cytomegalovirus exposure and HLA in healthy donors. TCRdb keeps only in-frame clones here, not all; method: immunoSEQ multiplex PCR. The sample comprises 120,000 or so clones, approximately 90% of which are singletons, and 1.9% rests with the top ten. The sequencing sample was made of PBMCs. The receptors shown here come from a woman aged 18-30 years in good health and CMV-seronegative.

The CDR3 coding sequence is TGTGCCACCAGCAGGCTTGGGACAGGCGGGGCCTACGAGCAGTACTTC. Translated, it gives CATSRLGTGGAYEQYF. The V and J genes are TRBV15 and TRBJ2-7; 8 positions match TRBD1. CDR1 LNHNV and CDR2 YYDKDF come from the germline V gene (reference sequence). The length of the CDR3 is 16 residues. The ends lost 3 bases at V and 2 bases at J; junction bases unmatched: 9. The entire variable domain, with the rest obtained from reference TRBV15 and TRBJ2-7, is as follows: DAMVIQNPRYQVTQFGKPVTLSCSQTLNHNVMYWYQQKSSQAPKLLFHYYDKDFNNEADTPDNFQSRRPNTSFCFLDIRSPGLGDTAMYLCATSRLGTGGAYEQYFGPGTRLTVT.

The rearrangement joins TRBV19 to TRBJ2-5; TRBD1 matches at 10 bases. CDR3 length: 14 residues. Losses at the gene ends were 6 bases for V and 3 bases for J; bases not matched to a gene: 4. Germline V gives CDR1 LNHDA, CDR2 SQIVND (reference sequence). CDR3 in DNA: TGTGCCAGTAGAGACAGGGGGCGGGAAGAGACCCAGTACTTC. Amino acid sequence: CASRDRGREETQYF.

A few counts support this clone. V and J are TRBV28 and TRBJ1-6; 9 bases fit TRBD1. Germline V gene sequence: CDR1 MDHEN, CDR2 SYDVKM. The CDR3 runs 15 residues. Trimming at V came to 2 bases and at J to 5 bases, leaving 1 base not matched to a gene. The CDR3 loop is CASSLRDRDNSPLHF. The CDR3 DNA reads TGTGCCAGCAGTTTAAGGGACAGGGATAATTCACCCCTCCACTTT.

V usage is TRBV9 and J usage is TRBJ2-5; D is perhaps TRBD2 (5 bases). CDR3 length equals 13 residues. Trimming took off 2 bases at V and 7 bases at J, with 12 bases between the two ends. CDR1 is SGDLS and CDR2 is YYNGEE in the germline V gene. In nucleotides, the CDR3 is TGTGCCAGCAGCGTGCGACAAGAGGGGACCCAGTACTTC. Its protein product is CASSVRQEGTQYF. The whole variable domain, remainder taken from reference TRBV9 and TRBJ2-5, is DSGVTQTPKHLITATGQRVTLRCSPRSGDLSVYWYQQSLDQGLQFLIQYYNGEERAKGNILERFSAQQFPDLHSELNLSSLELGDSALYFCASSVRQEGTQYFGPGTRLLVL.

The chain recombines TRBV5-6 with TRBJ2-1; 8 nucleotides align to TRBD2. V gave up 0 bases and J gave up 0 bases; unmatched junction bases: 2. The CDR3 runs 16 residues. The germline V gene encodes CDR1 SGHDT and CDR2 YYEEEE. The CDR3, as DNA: TGTGCCAGCAGCTTGGATCGGGGGGGCTCCTACAATGAGCAGTTCTTC. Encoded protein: CASSLDRGGSYNEQFF.

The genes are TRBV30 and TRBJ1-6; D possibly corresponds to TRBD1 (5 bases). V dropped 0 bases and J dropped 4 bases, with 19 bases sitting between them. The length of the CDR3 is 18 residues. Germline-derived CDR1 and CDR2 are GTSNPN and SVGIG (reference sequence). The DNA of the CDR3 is TGTGCCTGGAGTGTATTTAAGTTGTCGACAGATTATAATTCACCCCTCCACTTT. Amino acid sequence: CAWSVFKLSTDYNSPLHF.

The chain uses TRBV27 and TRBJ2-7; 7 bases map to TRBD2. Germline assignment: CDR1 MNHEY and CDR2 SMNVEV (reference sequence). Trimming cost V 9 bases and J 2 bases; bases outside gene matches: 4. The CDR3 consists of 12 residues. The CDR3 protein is CASWDYPYEQYF. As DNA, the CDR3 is TGTGCCAGTTGGGACTATCCCTACGAGCAGTACTTC.

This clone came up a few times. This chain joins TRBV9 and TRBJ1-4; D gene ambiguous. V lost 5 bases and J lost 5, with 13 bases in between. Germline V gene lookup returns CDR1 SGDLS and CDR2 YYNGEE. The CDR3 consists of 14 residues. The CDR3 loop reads CASSADGRNEKLFF. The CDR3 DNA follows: TGTGCCAGCAGTGCGGACGGGAGGAATGAAAAACTGTTTTTT.

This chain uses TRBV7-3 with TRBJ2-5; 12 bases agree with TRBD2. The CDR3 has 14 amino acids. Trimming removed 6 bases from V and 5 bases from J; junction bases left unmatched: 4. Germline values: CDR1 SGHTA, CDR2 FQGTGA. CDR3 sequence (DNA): TGTGCCAGCAGTCTAGCGGGGGGGCTCGAGACCCAGTACTTC. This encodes CASSLAGGLETQYF.

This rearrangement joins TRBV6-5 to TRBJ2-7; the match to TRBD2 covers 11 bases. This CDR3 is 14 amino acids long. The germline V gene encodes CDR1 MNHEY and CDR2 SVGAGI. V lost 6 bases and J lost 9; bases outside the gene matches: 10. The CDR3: CASSLTSGSSAQYF. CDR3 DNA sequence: TGTGCCAGCAGCCTTACTAGCGGGAGTTCGGCGCAGTACTTC.

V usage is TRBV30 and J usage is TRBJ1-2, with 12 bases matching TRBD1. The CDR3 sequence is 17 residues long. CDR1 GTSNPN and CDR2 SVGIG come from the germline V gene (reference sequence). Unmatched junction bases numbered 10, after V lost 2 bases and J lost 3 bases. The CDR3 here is CAWSRGQGALVDYGYTF. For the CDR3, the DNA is TGTGCCTGGAGTCGGGGACAGGGGGCGCTTGTGGACTATGGCTACACCTTC.

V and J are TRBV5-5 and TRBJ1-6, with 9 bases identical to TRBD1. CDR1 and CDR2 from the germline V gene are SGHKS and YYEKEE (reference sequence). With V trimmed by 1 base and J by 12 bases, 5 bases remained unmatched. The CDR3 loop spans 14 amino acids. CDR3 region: CASSLLGQGEPLHF. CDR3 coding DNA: TGTGCCAGCAGCTTGTTGGGACAGGGTGAACCCCTCCACTTT.

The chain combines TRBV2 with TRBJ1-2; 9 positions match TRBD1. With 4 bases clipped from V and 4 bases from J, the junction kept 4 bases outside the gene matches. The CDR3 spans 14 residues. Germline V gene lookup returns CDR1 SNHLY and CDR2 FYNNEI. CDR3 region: CASSGQGGVYGYTF. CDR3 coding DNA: TGTGCCAGCAGTGGACAGGGGGGGGTCTATGGCTACACCTTC.

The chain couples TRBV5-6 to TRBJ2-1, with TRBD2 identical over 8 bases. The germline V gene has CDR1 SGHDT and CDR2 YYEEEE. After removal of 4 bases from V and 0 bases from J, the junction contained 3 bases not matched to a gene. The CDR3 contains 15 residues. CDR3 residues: CASSRGTSSYNEQFF. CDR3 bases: TGTGCCAGCAGCCGAGGGACTAGCTCCTACAATGAGCAGTTCTTC.

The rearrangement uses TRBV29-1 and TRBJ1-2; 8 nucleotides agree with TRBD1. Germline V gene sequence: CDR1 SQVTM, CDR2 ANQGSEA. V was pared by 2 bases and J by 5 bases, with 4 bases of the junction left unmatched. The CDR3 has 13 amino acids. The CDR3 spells CSVELTGGYGYTF. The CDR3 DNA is TGCAGCGTTGAACTCACAGGGGGTTATGGCTACACCTTC. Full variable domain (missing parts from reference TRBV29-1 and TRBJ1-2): SAVISQKPSRDICQRGTSLTIQCQVDSQVTMMFWYRQQPGQSLTLIATANQGSEATYESGFVIDKFPISRPNLTFSTLTVSNMSPEDSSIYLCSVELTGGYGYTFGSGTRLTVV.

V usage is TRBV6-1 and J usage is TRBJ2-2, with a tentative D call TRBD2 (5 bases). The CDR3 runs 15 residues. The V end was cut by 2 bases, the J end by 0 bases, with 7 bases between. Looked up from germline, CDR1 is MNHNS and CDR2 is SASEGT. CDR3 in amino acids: CASSEWGANTGELFF. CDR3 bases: TGTGCCAGCAGTGAATGGGGAGCGAACACCGGGGAGCTGTTTTTT.

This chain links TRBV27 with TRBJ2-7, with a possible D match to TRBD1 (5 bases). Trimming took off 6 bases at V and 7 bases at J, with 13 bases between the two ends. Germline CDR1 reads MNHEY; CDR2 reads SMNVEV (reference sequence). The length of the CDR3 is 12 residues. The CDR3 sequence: CASRPDRGEQYF. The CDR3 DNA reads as TGTGCCAGCAGACCCGACAGAGGAGAGCAGTACTTC.

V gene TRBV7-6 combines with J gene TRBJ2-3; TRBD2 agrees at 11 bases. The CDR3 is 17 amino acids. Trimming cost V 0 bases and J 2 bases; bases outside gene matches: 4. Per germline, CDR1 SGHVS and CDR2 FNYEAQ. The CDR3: CASSLAGTSGPTDTQYF. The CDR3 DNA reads TGTGCCAGCAGCTTAGCGGGGACTAGCGGCCCCACAGATACGCAGTATTTT.

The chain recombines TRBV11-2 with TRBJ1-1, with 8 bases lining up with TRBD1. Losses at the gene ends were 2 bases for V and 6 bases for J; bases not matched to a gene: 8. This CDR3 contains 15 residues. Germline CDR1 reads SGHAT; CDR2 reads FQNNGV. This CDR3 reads CASSLTTTGEAEAFF. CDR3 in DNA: TGTGCCAGCAGCTTAACTACGACAGGGGAGGCTGAAGCTTTCTTT.

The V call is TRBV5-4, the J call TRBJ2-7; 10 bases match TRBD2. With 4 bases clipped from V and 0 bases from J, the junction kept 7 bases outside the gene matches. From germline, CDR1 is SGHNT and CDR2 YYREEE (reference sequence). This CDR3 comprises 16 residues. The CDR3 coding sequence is TGTGCCAGCAGCCCAGGACTAGCGGCAAGCTCCTACGAGCAGTACTTC. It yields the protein CASSPGLAASSYEQYF.

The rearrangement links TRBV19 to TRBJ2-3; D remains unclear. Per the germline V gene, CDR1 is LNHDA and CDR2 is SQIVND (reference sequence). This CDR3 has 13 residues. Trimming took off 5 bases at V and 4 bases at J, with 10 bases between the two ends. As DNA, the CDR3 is TGTGCCAGTAGTGTGCGTGTGGCAGATACGCAGTATTTT. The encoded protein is CASSVRVADTQYF. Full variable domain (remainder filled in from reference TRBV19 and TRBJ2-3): DGGITQSPKYLFRKEGQNVTLSCEQNLNHDAMYWYRQDPGQGLRLIYYSQIVNDFQKGDIAEGYSVSREKKESFPLTVTSAQKNPTAFYLCASSVRVADTQYFGPGTRLTVL.

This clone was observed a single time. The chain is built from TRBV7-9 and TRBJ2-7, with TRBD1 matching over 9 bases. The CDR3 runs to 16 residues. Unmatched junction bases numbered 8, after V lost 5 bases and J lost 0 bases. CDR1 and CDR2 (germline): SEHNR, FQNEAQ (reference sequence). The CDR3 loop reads CASSAEDRGYSYEQYF. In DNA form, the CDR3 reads TGTGCCAGCAGCGCCGAGGACAGGGGATACTCCTACGAGCAGTACTTC.

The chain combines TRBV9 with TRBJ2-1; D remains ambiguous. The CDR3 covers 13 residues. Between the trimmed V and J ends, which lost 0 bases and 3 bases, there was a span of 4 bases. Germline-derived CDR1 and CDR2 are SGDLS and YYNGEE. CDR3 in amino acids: CASSVALYNEQFF. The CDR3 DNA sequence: TGTGCCAGCAGCGTAGCTCTCTACAATGAGCAGTTCTTC.

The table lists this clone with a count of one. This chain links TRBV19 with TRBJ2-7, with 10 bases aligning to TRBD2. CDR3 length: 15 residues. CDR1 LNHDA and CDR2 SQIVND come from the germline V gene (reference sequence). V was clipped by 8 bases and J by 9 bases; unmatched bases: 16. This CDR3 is CASGHSSGGANVQYF. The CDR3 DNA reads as TGTGCCAGTGGGCATTCTAGCGGGGGAGCCAATGTGCAGTACTTC.

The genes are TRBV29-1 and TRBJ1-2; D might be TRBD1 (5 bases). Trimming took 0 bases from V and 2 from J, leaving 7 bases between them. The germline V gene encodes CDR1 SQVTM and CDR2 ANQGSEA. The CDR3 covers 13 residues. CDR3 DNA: TGCAGCGTTGAAGAGGGGGGGAACTATGGCTACACCTTC. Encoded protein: CSVEEGGNYGYTF. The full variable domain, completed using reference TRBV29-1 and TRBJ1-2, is SAVISQKPSRDICQRGTSLTIQCQVDSQVTMMFWYRQQPGQSLTLIATANQGSEATYESGFVIDKFPISRPNLTFSTLTVSNMSPEDSSIYLCSVEEGGNYGYTFGSGTRLTVV.

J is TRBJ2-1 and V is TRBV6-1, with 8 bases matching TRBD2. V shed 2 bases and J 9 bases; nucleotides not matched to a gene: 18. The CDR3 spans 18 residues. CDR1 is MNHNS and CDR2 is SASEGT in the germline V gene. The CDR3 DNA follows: TGTGCCAGCAGTGAATCCTACCAGACGGGGGGGTTGACAGCTGAGCAGTTCTTC. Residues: CASSESYQTGGLTAEQFF.

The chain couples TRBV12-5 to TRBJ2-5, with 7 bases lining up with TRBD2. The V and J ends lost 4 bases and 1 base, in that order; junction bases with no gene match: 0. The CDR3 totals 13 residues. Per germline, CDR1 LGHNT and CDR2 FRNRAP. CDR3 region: CASGSSGQETQYF. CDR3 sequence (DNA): TGTGCTAGTGGTTCTAGCGGCCAAGAGACCCAGTACTTC.

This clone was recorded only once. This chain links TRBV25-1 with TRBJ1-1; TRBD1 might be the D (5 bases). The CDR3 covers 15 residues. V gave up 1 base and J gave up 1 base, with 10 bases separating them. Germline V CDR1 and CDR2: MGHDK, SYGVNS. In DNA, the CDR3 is TGTGCCAGCAGTGAATCTGGGACTGGGAACACTGAAGCTTTCTTT. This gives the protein CASSESGTGNTEAFF.

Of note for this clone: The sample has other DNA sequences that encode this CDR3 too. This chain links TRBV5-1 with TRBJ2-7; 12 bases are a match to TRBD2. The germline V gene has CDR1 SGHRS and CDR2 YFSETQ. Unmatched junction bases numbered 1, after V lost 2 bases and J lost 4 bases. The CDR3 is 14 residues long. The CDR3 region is CASSFTSGRYEQYF. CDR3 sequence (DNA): TGCGCCAGCAGCTTCACTAGCGGGAGGTACGAGCAGTACTTC.

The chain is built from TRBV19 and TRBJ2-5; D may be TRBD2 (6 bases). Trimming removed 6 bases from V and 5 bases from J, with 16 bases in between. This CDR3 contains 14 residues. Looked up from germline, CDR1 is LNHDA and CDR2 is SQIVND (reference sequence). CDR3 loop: CASSLRGLRETQYF. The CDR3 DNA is TGTGCCAGTAGCCTACGCGGACTAAGGGAGACCCAGTACTTC.

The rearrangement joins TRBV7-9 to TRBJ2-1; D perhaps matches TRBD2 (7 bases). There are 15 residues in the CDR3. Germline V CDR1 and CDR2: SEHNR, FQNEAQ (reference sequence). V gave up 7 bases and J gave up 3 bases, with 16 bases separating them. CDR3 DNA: TGTGCCAGCATCACAGGGCGGGAGTTCTACAATGAGCAGTTCTTC. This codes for CASITGREFYNEQFF.

The CDR3 nucleotides read TGTGCCAGCAGCGGAACAGGGGATTCCCCCTCTGGCACAGATACGCAGTATTTT. Translation: CASSGTGDSPSGTDTQYF. The rearrangement uses TRBV5-4 and TRBJ2-3; TRBD1 aligns across 7 bases. CDR3 length: 18 residues. Germline lookup yields CDR1 SGHNT and CDR2 YYREEE (reference sequence). The trim removed 4 bases at V and 1 base at J, leaving 15 bases unmatched.